These T cell receptor beta chains were read from a single sample in a study of T cell repertoires in cytomegalovirus infection. For these receptors, no antigen is known. TCRdb recomputed calls from the reads with MiXCR, one row per CDR3 protein. The sample lists over 100,000 distinct CDR3 sequences; 10% were seen once. Sequenced material: PBMCs, sequenced either directly or after in vitro stimulation (not recorded which). These receptors were obtained from a human donor in good health (CMV status not recorded). Some clones in this sample may be carry-over from other donors' samples. Each CDR3 is given with its conserved first and last residue. The D gene is left open where the match is weak. Clone size is stated in some rows and not others, as once, few, many or a class when expanded.

j_call v_call d_call clone_size cdr3_nt cdr3_aa
TRBJ2-5 TRBV28 - many TGTGCCAGCAGTTTATGGGACACTCAAGAGACCCAGTACTTC CASSLWDTQETQYF
TRBJ1-1 TRBV7-2 - - TGTGCCGTCCCTACCCAGGGAATGAACACTGAAGCTTTCTTT CAVPTQGMNTEAFF
TRBJ2-1 TRBV28 - many TGTGCCAGCACCGATCCGGGACTTGTACTATTCAGCTCCTACAATGAGCAGTTCTTC CASTDPGLVLFSSYNEQFF
TRBJ2-6 TRBV6-1 - many TGTGCCAGCAGTCAGCCCCCTTTGGGCTCTGGGGCCAACGTCCTGACTTTC CASSQPPLGSGANVLTF
TRBJ2-1 TRBV7-9 - few TGTGCCAGCAGCCAACAGAGACATGAGCAGTTCTTC CASSQQRHEQFF
TRBJ2-7 TRBV10-3 TRBD2 few TGTGCCATCAGTACCGGACTAGCGGGAGGTTCTAGGGTACAGCAGTACTTC CAISTGLAGGSRVQQYF
TRBJ2-1 TRBV12-3/TRBV12-4 TRBD1 many TGTGCCAGCACGCTCCGGGACAGGGACCATGAGCAGTTCTTC CASTLRDRDHEQFF
TRBJ2-7 TRBV18 - - TGTGCCAGCTCACCACCTCTTAGGGGTGGGGGGTTCGAGCAGTACTTC CASSPPLRGGGFEQYF
TRBJ2-5 TRBV27 - many TGTGCCAGCACCCTTTGGGGGGCGCGGGGAGAGACCCAGTACTTC CASTLWGARGETQYF
TRBJ2-5 TRBV10-3 TRBD2 - TGTGCCATCAGTGATTACGAGCGGGGATTACAAGAGACCCAGTACTTC CAISDYERGLQETQYF
TRBJ2-1 TRBV5-4 TRBD2 many TGTGCCACCCCTGTGGCTAGCGGGAGAGATGAGCAGTTCTTC CATPVASGRDEQFF
TRBJ2-2 TRBV5-6 - many TGTGCCAGCAGCTTGCCTGAGGGACCGAACACCGGGGAGCTGTTTTTT CASSLPEGPNTGELFF
TRBJ2-2 TRBV5-4 - many TGTGCCAGCAGCTTGGGCCCAATGGCCGGGGAGCTGTTTTTT CASSLGPMAGELFF
TRBJ2-1 TRBV28 TRBD2 many TGTGCCAGCAGGACTAGCGGTTACAATGAGCAGTTCTTC CASRTSGYNEQFF
TRBJ2-4 TRBV20-1 - - TGCAGTGCAGAGGAGGGGGCGGTCAAAAACATTCAGTACTTC CSAEEGAVKNIQYF
TRBJ2-1 TRBV28 - many TGTGCCAGCAGTTTCCTCCGGGACGGAAACAATGAGCAGTTCTTC CASSFLRDGNNEQFF
TRBJ2-2 TRBV28 - many TGTGCCAGCGCAATAGCCAGGCAACCGAACACCGGGGAGCTGTTTTTT CASAIARQPNTGELFF